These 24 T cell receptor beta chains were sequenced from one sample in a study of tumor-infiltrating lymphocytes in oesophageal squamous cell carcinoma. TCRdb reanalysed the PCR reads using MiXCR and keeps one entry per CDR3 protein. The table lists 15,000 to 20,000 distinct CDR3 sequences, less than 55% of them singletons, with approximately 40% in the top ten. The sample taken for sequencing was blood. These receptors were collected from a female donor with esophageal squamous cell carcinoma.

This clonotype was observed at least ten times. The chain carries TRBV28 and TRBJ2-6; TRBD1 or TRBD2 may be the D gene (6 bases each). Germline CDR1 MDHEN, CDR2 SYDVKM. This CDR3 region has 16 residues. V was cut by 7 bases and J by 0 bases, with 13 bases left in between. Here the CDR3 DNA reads TGTGCCAGCAAACGGGGGCTGAGCTCTGGGGCCAACGTCCTGACTTTC. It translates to CASKRGLSSGANVLTF.

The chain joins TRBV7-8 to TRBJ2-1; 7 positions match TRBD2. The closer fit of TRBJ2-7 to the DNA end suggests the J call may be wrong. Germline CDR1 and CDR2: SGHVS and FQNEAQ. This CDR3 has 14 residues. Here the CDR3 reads CASSLKRDSYEQYF. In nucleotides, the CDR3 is TGTGCCAGCAGCTTAAAGCGGGATTCCTACGAGCAGTACTTC.

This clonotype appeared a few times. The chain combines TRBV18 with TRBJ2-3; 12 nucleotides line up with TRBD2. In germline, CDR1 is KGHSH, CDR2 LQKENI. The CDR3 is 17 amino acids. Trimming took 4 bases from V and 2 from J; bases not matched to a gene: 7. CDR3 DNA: TGTGCCAGCTCACGACTAGCGGGGGCCCGGGCCACAGATACGCAGTATTTT. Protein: CASSRLAGARATDTQYF.

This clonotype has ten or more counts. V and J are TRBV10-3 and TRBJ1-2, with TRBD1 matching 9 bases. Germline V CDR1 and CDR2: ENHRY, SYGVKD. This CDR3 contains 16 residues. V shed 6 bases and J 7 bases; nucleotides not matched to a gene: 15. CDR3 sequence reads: CAIRPEARQGVRGYTF. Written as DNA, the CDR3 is TGTGCCATCAGACCAGAAGCAAGACAGGGGGTGCGTGGCTACACCTTC.

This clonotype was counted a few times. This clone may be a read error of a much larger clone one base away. The CDR3 bases are TGTGCCAGCAGTGAGAGACAGGGGGCGTACTTC. Amino acid sequence: CASSERQGAYF. The chain joins TRBV2 to TRBJ2-4; 10 nucleotides agree with TRBD1. The CDR3 has 11 residues. The V gene end was trimmed by 3 bases and the J gene end by 15 bases; junction bases not matched to a gene: 2. Germline-derived CDR1 and CDR2 are SNHLY and FYNNEI.

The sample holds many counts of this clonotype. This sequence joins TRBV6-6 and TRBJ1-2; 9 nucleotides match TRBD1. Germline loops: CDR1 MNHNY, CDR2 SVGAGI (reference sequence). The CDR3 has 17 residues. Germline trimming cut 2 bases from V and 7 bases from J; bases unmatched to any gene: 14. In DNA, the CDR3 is TGTGCCAGCAGTTACATCTTATCGCGGACAGGGGCGGTTGGCTACACCTTC. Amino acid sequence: CASSYILSRTGAVGYTF.

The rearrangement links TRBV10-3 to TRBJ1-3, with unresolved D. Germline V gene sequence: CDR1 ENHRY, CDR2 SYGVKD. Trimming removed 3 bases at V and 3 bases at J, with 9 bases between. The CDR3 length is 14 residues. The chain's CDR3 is CAISDGLDGNTIYF. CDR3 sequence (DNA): TGTGCCATCAGTGACGGCCTTGATGGAAACACCATATATTTT.

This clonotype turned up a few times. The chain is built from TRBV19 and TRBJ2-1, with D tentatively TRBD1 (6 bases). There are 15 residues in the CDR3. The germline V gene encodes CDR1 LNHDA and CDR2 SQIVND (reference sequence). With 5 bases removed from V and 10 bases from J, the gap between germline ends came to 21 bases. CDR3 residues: CASSRYATGSYEQFF. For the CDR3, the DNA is TGTGCCAGTAGTCGGTACGCGACAGGTTCCTACGAGCAGTTCTTC. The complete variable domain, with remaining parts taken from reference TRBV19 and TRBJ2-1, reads DGGITQSPKYLFRKEGQNVTLSCEQNLNHDAMYWYRQDPGQGLRLIYYSQIVNDFQKGDIAEGYSVSREKKESFPLTVTSAQKNPTAFYLCASSRYATGSYEQFFGPGTRLTVL.

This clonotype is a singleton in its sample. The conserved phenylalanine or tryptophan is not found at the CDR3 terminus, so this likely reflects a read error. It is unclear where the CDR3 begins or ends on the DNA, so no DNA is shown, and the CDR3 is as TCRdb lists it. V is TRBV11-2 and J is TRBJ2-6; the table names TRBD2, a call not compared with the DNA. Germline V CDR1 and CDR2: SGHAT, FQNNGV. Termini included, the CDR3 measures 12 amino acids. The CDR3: CASGPRSGYFGA.

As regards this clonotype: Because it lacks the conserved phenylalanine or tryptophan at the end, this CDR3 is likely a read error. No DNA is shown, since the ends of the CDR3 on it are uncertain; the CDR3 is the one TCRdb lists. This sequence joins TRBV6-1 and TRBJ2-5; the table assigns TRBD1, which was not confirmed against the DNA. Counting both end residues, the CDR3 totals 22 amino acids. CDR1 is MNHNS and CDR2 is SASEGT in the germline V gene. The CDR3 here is CASSEAGQGARSSYNSPLHFGN.

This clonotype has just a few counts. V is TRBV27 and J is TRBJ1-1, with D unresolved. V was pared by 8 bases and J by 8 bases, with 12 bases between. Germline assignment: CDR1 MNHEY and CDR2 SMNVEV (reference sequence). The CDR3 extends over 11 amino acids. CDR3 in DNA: TGTGCCAGCGGATTGCTGCGGGAAGCTTTCTTT. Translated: CASGLLREAFF.

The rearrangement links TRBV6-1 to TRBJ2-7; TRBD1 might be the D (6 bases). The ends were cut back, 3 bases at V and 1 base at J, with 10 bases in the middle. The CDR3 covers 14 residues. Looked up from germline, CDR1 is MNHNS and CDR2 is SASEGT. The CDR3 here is CASSEPGTSYEQYF. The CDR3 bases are TGTGCCAGCAGTGAGCCGGGGACATCCTACGAGCAGTACTTC.

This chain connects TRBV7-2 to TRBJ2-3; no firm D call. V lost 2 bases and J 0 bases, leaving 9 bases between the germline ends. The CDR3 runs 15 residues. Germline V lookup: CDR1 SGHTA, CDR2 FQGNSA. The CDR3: CASSLSLMSTDTQYF. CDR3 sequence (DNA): TGTGCCAGCAGCTTATCGTTAATGAGCACAGATACGCAGTATTTT. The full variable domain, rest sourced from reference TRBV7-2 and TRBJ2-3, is GAGVSQSPSNKVTEKGKDVELRCDPISGHTALYWYRQSLGQGLEFLIYFQGNSAPDKSGLPSDRFSAERTGGSVSTLTIQRTQQEDSAVYLCASSLSLMSTDTQYFGPGTRLTVL.

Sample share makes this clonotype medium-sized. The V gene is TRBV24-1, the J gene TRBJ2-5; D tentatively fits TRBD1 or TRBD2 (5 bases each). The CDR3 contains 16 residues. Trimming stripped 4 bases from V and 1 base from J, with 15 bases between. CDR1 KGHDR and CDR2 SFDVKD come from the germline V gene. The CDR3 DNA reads TGTGCCACCAGTGACCAGCTTGGGGGATCCCAAGAGACCCAGTACTTC. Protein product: CATSDQLGGSQETQYF.

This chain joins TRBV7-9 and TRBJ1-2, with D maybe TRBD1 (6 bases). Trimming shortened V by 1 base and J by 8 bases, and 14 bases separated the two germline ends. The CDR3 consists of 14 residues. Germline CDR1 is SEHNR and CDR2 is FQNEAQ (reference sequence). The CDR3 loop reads CASSLEGVGVGYTF. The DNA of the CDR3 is TGTGCCAGCAGCTTAGAGGGGGTGGGGGTCGGCTACACCTTC.

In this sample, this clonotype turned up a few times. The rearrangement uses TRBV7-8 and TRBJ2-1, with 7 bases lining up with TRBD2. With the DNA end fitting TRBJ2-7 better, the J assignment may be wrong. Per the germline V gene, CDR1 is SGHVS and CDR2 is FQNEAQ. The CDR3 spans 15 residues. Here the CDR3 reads CASSPWGTGGYEQYF. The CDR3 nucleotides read TGTGCCAGCAGCCCTTGGGGGACGGGAGGTTACGAGCAGTACTTC.

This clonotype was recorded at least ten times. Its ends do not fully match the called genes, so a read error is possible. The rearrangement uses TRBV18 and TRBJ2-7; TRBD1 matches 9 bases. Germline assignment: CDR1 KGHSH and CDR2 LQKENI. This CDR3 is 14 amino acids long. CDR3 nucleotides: TGTGCCAGCTCCCTCGGGACAGGGAATTCACCCCTCCACTTC. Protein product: CASSLGTGNSPLHF.

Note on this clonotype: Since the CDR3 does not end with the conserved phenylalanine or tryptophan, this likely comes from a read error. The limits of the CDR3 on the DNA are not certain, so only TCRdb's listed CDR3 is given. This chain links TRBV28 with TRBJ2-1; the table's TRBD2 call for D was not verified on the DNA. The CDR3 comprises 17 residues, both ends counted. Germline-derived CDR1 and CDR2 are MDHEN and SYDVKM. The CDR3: CASNSLSGSNYGYTFGS.

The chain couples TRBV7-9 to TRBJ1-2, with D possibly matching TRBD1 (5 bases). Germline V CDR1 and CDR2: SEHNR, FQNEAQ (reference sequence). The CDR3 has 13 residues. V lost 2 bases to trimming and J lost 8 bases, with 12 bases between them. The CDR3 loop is CASSLSRDGGYTF. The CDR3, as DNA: TGTGCCAGCAGCTTAAGTAGGGACGGGGGCTACACCTTC.

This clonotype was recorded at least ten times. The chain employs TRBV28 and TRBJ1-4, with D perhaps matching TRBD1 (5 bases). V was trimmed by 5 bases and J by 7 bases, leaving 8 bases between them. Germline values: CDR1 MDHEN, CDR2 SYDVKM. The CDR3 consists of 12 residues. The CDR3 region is CASSGAREKLFF. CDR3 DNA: TGTGCCAGCAGTGGGGCACGTGAAAAACTGTTTTTT.

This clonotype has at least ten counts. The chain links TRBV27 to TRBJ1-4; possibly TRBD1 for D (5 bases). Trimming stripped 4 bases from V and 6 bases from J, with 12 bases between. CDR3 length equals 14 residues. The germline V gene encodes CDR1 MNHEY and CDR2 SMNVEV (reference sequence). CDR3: CASSWDAQYEKLFF. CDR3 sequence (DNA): TGTGCCAGCAGTTGGGACGCGCAGTATGAAAAACTGTTTTTT.

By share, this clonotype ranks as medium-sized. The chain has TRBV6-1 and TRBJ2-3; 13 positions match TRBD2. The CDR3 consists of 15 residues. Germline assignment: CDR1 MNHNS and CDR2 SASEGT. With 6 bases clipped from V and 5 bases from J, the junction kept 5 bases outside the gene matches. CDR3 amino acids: CASRDTSGRVDTQYF. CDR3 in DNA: TGTGCCAGCAGGGATACTAGCGGGAGGGTAGATACGCAGTATTTT.

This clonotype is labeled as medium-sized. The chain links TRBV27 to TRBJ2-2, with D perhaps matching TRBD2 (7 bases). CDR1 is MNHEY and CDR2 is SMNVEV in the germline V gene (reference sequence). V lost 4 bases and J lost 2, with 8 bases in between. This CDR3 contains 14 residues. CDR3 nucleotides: TGTGCCAGCAGTTCGGGGGGCAACACCGGGGAGCTGTTTTTT. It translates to CASSSGGNTGELFF.

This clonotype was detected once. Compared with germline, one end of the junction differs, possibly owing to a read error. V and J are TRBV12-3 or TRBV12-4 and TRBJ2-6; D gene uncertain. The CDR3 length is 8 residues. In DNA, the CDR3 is TGTGCCAGCAGAGCGACGGCCTGG. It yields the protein CASRATAW.